Below, 28 T cell receptor beta chains from the same sample are listed, as sequenced in a study of cytomegalovirus exposure and HLA in healthy donors. Vbeta (60) and Jbeta (13) primers were used in the PCR. Profiling relied on immunoSEQ multiplex PCR, and the TCRdb table lists in-frame clones only, not all of them. Of more than 85,000 clones listed, less than 90% are singletons. Specimen: PBMCs. All receptors come from a man aged 40-49 years in good health and CMV-seronegative.

This clone occurred once. This sequence joins TRBV6-5 and TRBJ1-1; 7 positions match TRBD1. V trimming: 2 bases; J trimming: 6 bases; junction bases outside the gene matches: 9. CDR3 length: 15 residues. CDR1 MNHEY and CDR2 SVGAGI come from the germline V gene. CDR3: CASSYGRGTGAEAFF. CDR3 sequence (DNA): TGTGCCAGCAGTTACGGCAGGGGGACCGGGGCTGAAGCTTTCTTT.

CDR3 sequence: CASRQTGGSSYEQYF. DNA of the CDR3: TGTGCCAGCAGACAGACAGGGGGCAGCTCCTACGAGCAGTACTTC. The V gene is TRBV6-6, the J gene TRBJ2-7; the match to TRBD1 covers 10 bases. Looked up from germline, CDR1 is MNHNY and CDR2 is SVGAGI (reference sequence). The CDR3 length is 15 residues. The V segment lost 6 bases and the J segment 0 bases; nucleotides outside the gene matches: 5.

DNA for the CDR3: TGTGCCTGGAATCAGCGGCAATATGGCTACACCTTC. Its translation: CAWNQRQYGYTF. The rearrangement links TRBV30 to TRBJ1-2; D is uncertain. Germline V CDR1 and CDR2: GTSNPN, SVGIG (reference sequence). This CDR3 is 12 amino acids long. Between the trimmed V and J ends, which lost 4 bases and 5 bases, there was a span of 11 bases. Filled out from reference TRBV30 and TRBJ1-2, the complete variable domain reads SQTIHQWPATLVQPVGSPLSLECTVEGTSNPNLYWYRQAAGRGLQLLFYSVGIGQISSEVPQNLSASRPQDRQFILSSKKLLLSDSGFYLCAWNQRQYGYTFGSGTRLTVV.

The V call is TRBV19, the J call TRBJ2-5, with 11 bases identical to TRBD1. This CDR3 contains 16 residues. V was pared by 1 base and J by 5 bases, with 6 bases of the junction left unmatched. The V gene's germline CDR1 is LNHDA and CDR2 SQIVND (reference sequence). The CDR3 spells CASSIGGTGGTETQYF. The CDR3 bases are TGTGCCAGTAGTATAGGTGGGACAGGGGGAACTGAGACCCAGTACTTC.

This chain uses TRBV7-9 with TRBJ1-1; a weak D match, TRBD1 (5 bases). The CDR3 covers 13 residues. The V end was cut by 1 base, the J end by 7 bases, with 10 bases between. The germline CDR1 and CDR2 sequences are SEHNR and FQNEAQ (reference sequence). The CDR3 DNA follows: TGTGCCAGCAGCTTAGTCGGGGGTGGTGAAGCTTTCTTT. It encodes CASSLVGGGEAFF.

On this clone itself: An end of the junction does not agree with germline; a read error may underlie this. This chain's CDR3 is CASGNNRDSDF. The CDR3 region has the DNA TGTGCCAGTGGTAATAACCGGGACAGTGACTTC. V usage is TRBV7-9 and J usage is TRBJ2-7; 7 bases match TRBD1. There are 11 residues in the CDR3. Germline CDR1 is SEHNR and CDR2 is FQNEAQ (reference sequence).

CDR3 loop: CASSSGDSFYGYTF. In DNA, the CDR3 is TGTGCCAGCAGCTCGGGGGACAGCTTCTATGGCTACACCTTC. The V gene is TRBV9, the J gene TRBJ1-2, with 7 bases fitting TRBD1. Germline V CDR1 and CDR2: SGDLS, YYNGEE. Germline trimming cut 4 bases from V and 4 bases from J; bases unmatched to any gene: 7. The CDR3 loop spans 14 amino acids.

V and J are TRBV30 and TRBJ1-5; D not resolved. The germline V gene encodes CDR1 GTSNPN and CDR2 SVGIG (reference sequence). V lost 1 base to trimming and J lost 5 bases, with 21 bases between them. This CDR3 comprises 17 residues. In DNA, the CDR3 is TGTGCCTGGAGTGGAGGACTAAGTACGACCGGCCATCAGCCCCAGCATTTT. It translates to CAWSGGLSTTGHQPQHF.

The genes are TRBV5-1 and TRBJ1-1; 7 nucleotides line up with TRBD1. The length of the CDR3 is 15 residues. The germline gives CDR1 SGHRS, CDR2 YFSETQ. V dropped 4 bases and J dropped 1; count of bases not matched to a gene: 7. CDR3 residues: CASSVQGLGNTEAFF. The CDR3, as DNA: TGCGCCAGCAGCGTACAGGGGTTAGGGAACACTGAAGCTTTCTTT.

The chain links TRBV6-6 to TRBJ2-5; perhaps TRBD2 as D (7 bases). The CDR3 has 16 amino acids. V lost 5 bases to trimming and J lost 5 bases, with 21 bases between them. Germline V gives CDR1 MNHNY, CDR2 SVGAGI (reference sequence). The CDR3 here is CASSPGGGERRETQYF. CDR3 sequence (DNA): TGTGCCAGCAGTCCTGGGGGGGGCGAGAGGAGGGAGACCCAGTACTTC.

This clone occurred a few times. The chain has TRBV12-1 and TRBJ2-5; TRBD2, the D gene given by the table, was not confirmed from the DNA. TRBV12-1 is termed a pseudogene. This CDR3 has 18 residues. The CDR3 coding sequence is TGTGCCAGCAGCTTTATAAGACTAGCGGGGGGGTACCAAGAGACCCAGTACTTC. This translates into CASSFIRLAGGYQETQYF.

This clone has a single count. The chain uses TRBV19 and TRBJ1-1; 7 bases map to TRBD1. Germline lookup yields CDR1 LNHDA and CDR2 SQIVND (reference sequence). V gave up 6 bases and J gave up 9 bases; unmatched junction bases: 10. CDR3 length: 13 amino acids. The chain's CDR3 is CASSGDREEKAFF. CDR3 coding DNA: TGTGCCAGTAGCGGAGACAGGGAGGAAAAAGCTTTCTTT. Supplemented by reference TRBV19 and TRBJ1-1, the full variable domain reads DGGITQSPKYLFRKEGQNVTLSCEQNLNHDAMYWYRQDPGQGLRLIYYSQIVNDFQKGDIAEGYSVSREKKESFPLTVTSAQKNPTAFYLCASSGDREEKAFFGQGTRLTVV.

This rearrangement joins TRBV9 to TRBJ1-1; no reliable D call. The CDR3 loop spans 14 amino acids. Germline V gene sequence: CDR1 SGDLS, CDR2 YYNGEE. V dropped 0 bases and J dropped 6 bases, with 12 bases sitting between them. CDR3 in amino acids: CASSVAGKEAEAFF. DNA of the CDR3: TGTGCCAGCAGCGTAGCGGGGAAAGAAGCTGAAGCTTTCTTT.

V gene TRBV30 combines with J gene TRBJ2-2, with D possibly being TRBD1 (6 bases). Trimming pared 7 bases from V and 2 bases from J, leaving 14 bases between. Germline CDR1 and CDR2: GTSNPN and SVGIG (reference sequence). The CDR3 length is 14 residues. As DNA, the CDR3 is TGTGCCTCAGGGGCCGGAATTAACACCGGGGAGCTGTTTTTT. It translates to CASGAGINTGELFF.

The CDR3 reads CASSRGQVGEKLFF. The DNA of the CDR3 is TGTGCCAGCAGCCGGGGACAGGTCGGGGAAAAACTGTTTTTT. This chain connects TRBV6-5 to TRBJ1-4, with TRBD1 matching 8 bases. V gave up 6 bases and J gave up 8 bases; unmatched junction bases: 8. Germline lookup yields CDR1 MNHEY and CDR2 SVGAGI. There are 14 residues in the CDR3.

The CDR3 region is CAISDSKGGHEQYF. CDR3 bases: TGTGCCATCAGTGATTCCAAAGGGGGCCACGAGCAGTACTTC. The V and J genes are TRBV10-3 and TRBJ2-7; 7 bases line up with TRBD1. From germline, CDR1 is ENHRY and CDR2 SYGVKD. This CDR3 region has 14 residues. After removal of 3 bases from V and 5 bases from J, the junction contained 7 bases not matched to a gene.

The J gene is TRBJ1-1, the V gene TRBV12-5, with D possibly matching TRBD1 (5 bases). V shed 5 bases and J shed 8 bases, with 15 bases lying between them. The V gene's germline CDR1 is LGHNT and CDR2 FRNRAP. This CDR3 is 13 amino acids long. CDR3: CASGPPRRVEAFF. The CDR3 region has the DNA TGTGCTAGTGGTCCCCCGCGCAGGGTGGAAGCTTTCTTT. Looking up the rest from reference TRBV12-5 and TRBJ1-1 gives the full variable domain: DARVTQTPRHKVTEMGQEVTMRCQPILGHNTVFWYRQTMMQGLELLAYFRNRAPLDDSGMPKDRFSAEMPDATLATLKIQPSEPRDSAVYFCASGPPRRVEAFFGQGTRLTVV.

The chain has TRBV10-3 and TRBJ1-5; D is ambiguous. The CDR3 contains 15 residues. Germline-derived CDR1 and CDR2 are ENHRY and SYGVKD. V lost 3 bases, J lost 7 bases, and 16 bases lay in between. The CDR3 spells CAISDQRQINQPQHF. The DNA of the CDR3 is TGTGCCATCAGTGATCAAAGACAAATAAACCAGCCCCAGCATTTT.

The chain carries TRBV19 and TRBJ2-1; 8 nucleotides align to TRBD1. V was pared by 1 base and J by 6 bases, with 8 bases of the junction left unmatched. The CDR3 loop spans 16 amino acids. Germline V gene sequence: CDR1 LNHDA, CDR2 SQIVND (reference sequence). Here the CDR3 DNA reads TGTGCCAGTAGTATAGTTTGGCAGGGGGCTGTCAATGAGCAGTTCTTC. This translates into CASSIVWQGAVNEQFF.

The J gene is TRBJ2-5, the V gene TRBV19, with TRBD1 identical over 8 bases. This CDR3 is 15 amino acids long. The ends lost 5 bases at V and 4 bases at J; junction bases unmatched: 9. Per the germline V gene, CDR1 is LNHDA and CDR2 is SQIVND (reference sequence). CDR3 in DNA: TGTGCCAGTAGTCCACGACAGGGGCAGGGAGAGACCCAGTACTTC. It encodes CASSPRQGQGETQYF.

This rearrangement joins TRBV7-9 to TRBJ2-3, with TRBD1 matching over 7 bases. The CDR3 contains 16 residues. Germline V gene sequence: CDR1 SEHNR, CDR2 FQNEAQ (reference sequence). The ends lost 1 base at V and 9 bases at J; junction bases unmatched: 13. CDR3 loop: CASSLGGRDSGRTQYF. CDR3 bases: TGTGCCAGCAGCTTAGGTGGCCGGGACAGTGGGCGGACGCAGTATTTT. The complete variable domain, with remaining parts taken from reference TRBV7-9 and TRBJ2-3, reads DTGVSQNPRHKITKRGQNVTFRCDPISEHNRLYWYRQTLGQGPEFLTYFQNEAQLEKSRLLSDRFSAERPKGSFSTLEIQRTEQGDSAMYLCASSLGGRDSGRTQYFGPGTRLTVL.

This rearrangement joins TRBV30 to TRBJ1-2; a possible D gene is TRBD1 (6 bases). The CDR3 length is 13 residues. Germline values: CDR1 GTSNPN, CDR2 SVGIG (reference sequence). The V end was cut by 8 bases, the J end by 4 bases, with 17 bases between. The CDR3 DNA reads TGTGCCGGTATGGACAGTGAATTCTATGGCTACACCTTC. It yields the protein CAGMDSEFYGYTF.

The chain couples TRBV2 to TRBJ2-2, with D possibly TRBD2 on 6 matching bases. V lost 3 bases to trimming and J lost 1 base, with 18 bases between them. The length of the CDR3 is 18 residues. The germline gives CDR1 SNHLY, CDR2 FYNNEI. The CDR3 is CASSDHGRAGGNTGELFF. The CDR3 nucleotides read TGTGCCAGCAGTGATCATGGCAGAGCGGGTGGGAACACCGGGGAGCTGTTTTTT. Together with reference TRBV2 and TRBJ2-2, the CDR3 gives the full variable domain: EPEVTQTPSHQVTQMGQEVILRCVPISNHLYFYWYRQILGQKVEFLVSFYNNEISEKSEIFDDQFSVERPDGSNFTLKIRSTKLEDSAMYFCASSDHGRAGGNTGELFFGEGSRLTVL.

The chain joins TRBV4-1 to TRBJ2-7, with 12 nucleotides matching TRBD2. This CDR3 spans 18 amino acids. Germline-derived CDR1 and CDR2 are MGHRA and YSYEKL. With V trimmed by 3 bases and J by 2 bases, 11 bases remained unmatched. The CDR3 protein is CASSQASPSSGGAYEQYF. The CDR3, as DNA: TGCGCCAGCAGCCAGGCCTCCCCTTCTAGCGGGGGGGCCTACGAGCAGTACTTC.

The chain joins TRBV7-9 to TRBJ2-2, with 10 bases fitting TRBD1. The CDR3 is 17 residues long. The V and J ends lost 5 bases and 3 bases, in that order; junction bases with no gene match: 9. Germline V gene lookup returns CDR1 SEHNR and CDR2 FQNEAQ (reference sequence). CDR3 sequence reads: CASSGWGQGMDTGELFF. CDR3 coding DNA: TGTGCCAGCAGCGGTTGGGGACAGGGGATGGACACCGGGGAGCTGTTTTTT.

V usage is TRBV7-9 and J usage is TRBJ2-3; 10 bases line up with TRBD1. J gave up 4 bases and V 3 bases, and 4 bases lay outside the gene matches. CDR3 length: 15 amino acids. Germline lookup yields CDR1 SEHNR and CDR2 FQNEAQ (reference sequence). This CDR3 reads CASSFDRGLSDTQYF. In DNA form, the CDR3 reads TGTGCCAGCAGCTTCGACAGGGGGCTTTCAGATACGCAGTATTTT.

The chain employs TRBV19 and TRBJ2-1; TRBD2 might be the D (7 bases). The CDR3 sequence is 11 residues long. The V and J ends lost 8 bases and 9 bases respectively, with 11 bases between them. In germline, CDR1 is LNHDA, CDR2 SQIVND (reference sequence). The CDR3 sequence: CASWGGLEQFF. Here the CDR3 DNA reads TGTGCCAGTTGGGGGGGCCTTGAGCAGTTCTTC. Looking up the rest from reference TRBV19 and TRBJ2-1 gives the full variable domain: DGGITQSPKYLFRKEGQNVTLSCEQNLNHDAMYWYRQDPGQGLRLIYYSQIVNDFQKGDIAEGYSVSREKKESFPLTVTSAQKNPTAFYLCASWGGLEQFFGPGTRLTVL.

V gene TRBV5-4 combines with J gene TRBJ2-3, with 8 bases aligning to TRBD2. The CDR3 extends over 15 amino acids. CDR1 is SGHNT and CDR2 is YYREEE in the germline V gene (reference sequence). Trimming removed 4 bases from V and 0 bases from J; junction bases left unmatched: 4. CDR3 DNA sequence: TGTGCCAGCAGCCCCGGGACTAGTAGCACAGATACGCAGTATTTT. Protein product: CASSPGTSSTDTQYF.